This T cell receptor (beta chain) is drawn from a study of cytomegalovirus exposure and HLA in healthy donors. Study summary: A subsequent analysis stated that the roughly 120 validation repertoires were run on the same platform as the roughly 670 first-cohort repertoires. General study findings and limits: Altogether, about 160 TCR beta chains were recorded as cytomegalovirus-associated.

The validation cohort, a group of around 130 subjects, included the donors and was separate from the roughly 670-subject first cohort. Clones were read by immunoSEQ multiplex PCR, and TCRdb kept only the in-frame ones, dropping some. The table shows under 70,000 clones, with around nine tenths occurring only once. This CDR3 spans 16 amino acids. The J segment lost 2 bases and the V segment lost 0 bases, leaving 6 bases of the junction unmatched. Per the germline V gene, CDR1 is SGHRS and CDR2 is YFSETQ. As to this clone: The antigen is unknown.

Material: PBMCs. The chain carries TRBV5-1 and TRBJ1-1; 8 bases agree with TRBD1. The source of this sequence is a woman aged 18-35 years in good health and CMV-seronegative. Written as DNA, the CDR3 is TGCGCCAGCAGCTTGGTATCGGCAGGGGGCAACACTGAAGCTTTCTTT. It encodes CASSLVSAGGNTEAFF.